This T cell receptor beta chain was identified in a study of T cells in Graves' hyperthyroidism and ophthalmopathy. Hyperthyroidism, newly diagnosed and lasting under 2 months, affected patients aged 18 to 65. For the diagnoses, clinical symptoms, serum thyroxine and TRAb, thyroid ultrasound and orbital computed tomography were used. Blood from later-ophthalmopathy patients was taken at first hyperthyroidism diagnosis. J lost 6 bases, V lost 5 bases, and 11 bases had no gene match. The germline gives CDR1 SGHRS, CDR2 YFSETQ. The CDR3 loop spans 15 amino acids. Amplification yielded TCR beta CDR3 regions, with RNA transcripts as the source. The TCR CDR3 first-round RT-PCR relied on the HTBI primer set. TCRdb fed the multiplex PCR reads into MiXCR, producing one record per CDR3 protein. The sample lists 130,000 or so distinct CDR3 sequences; about 20% were seen once. This clonotype came up a few times.

The chain couples TRBV5-1 to TRBJ2-7; 10 nucleotides agree with TRBD1. The specimen sequenced was blood. The receptor comes from a woman aged 50 to 60 with Graves' hyperthyroidism that later progressed to Graves' ophthalmopathy. The CDR3 nucleotides read TGCGCCAGCAGAGACTCCGGGACAGGGGTGACCGAGCAGTACTTC. The encoded protein is CASRDSGTGVTEQYF.